The T cell receptor beta chain under discussion was sequenced for a study of blood T cell repertoires in COVID-19. Method: immunoSEQ multiplex PCR; TCRdb's copy keeps in-frame clones and lacks some. The repertoire holds about 55,000 clones, with 75% to 95% as singletons. This CDR3 region has 11 residues. CDR1 is LGHDT, CDR2 YNNKEL, per germline (reference sequence). The ends were cut back, 7 bases at V and 5 bases at J, with 8 bases in the middle. This rearrangement joins TRBV3-1 (or the pseudogene TRBV3-2) to TRBJ1-1; no clear D. The sequence was obtained from a human donor with active COVID-19. The donor label of this sample is uncertain. The material sequenced was peripheral blood. The CDR3 here is CASKSGTEAFF. CDR3 DNA sequence: TGTGCCAGCAAGAGCGGTACTGAAGCTTTCTTT.